Following are 28 T cell receptor beta chains from one sample sequenced in a study of blood T cell repertoires in COVID-19. The data were produced by immunoSEQ multiplex PCR, yet TCRdb's version contains in-frame clones alone and is incomplete. The sample shows over 120,000 clones, about four fifths of them seen only once. The sample taken for sequencing was PBMCs or T cells enriched from blood (not recorded which). Receptor source: a man aged 45-65 years who had recovered from COVID-19.

The V call is TRBV25-1, the J call TRBJ1-1, with a tentative D call TRBD1 (6 bases). V dropped 2 bases and J dropped 7 bases, with 11 bases sitting between them. From germline, CDR1 is MGHDK and CDR2 SYGVNS. The CDR3 sequence is 13 residues long. In DNA, the CDR3 is TGTGCCAGCAGTGAACAGGGGATGGGTGAAGCTTTCTTT. Its translation is CASSEQGMGEAFF.

The V gene is TRBV6-4, the J gene TRBJ1-2, with TRBD1 matching over 7 bases. V gave up 5 bases and J gave up 3 bases; unmatched junction bases: 6. Germline V gives CDR1 MRHNA, CDR2 SNTAGT. The CDR3 is 14 amino acids. The CDR3 DNA is TGTGCCAGCAGTAGAGGGGGCGCTGACTATGGCTACACCTTC. Its protein is CASSRGGADYGYTF.

The rearrangement uses TRBV18 and TRBJ2-1; D perhaps matches TRBD2 (5 bases). The CDR3 runs 13 residues. Between the trimmed V and J ends, which lost 2 bases and 4 bases, there was a span of 6 bases. Germline V gene lookup returns CDR1 KGHSH and CDR2 LQKENI. The chain's CDR3 is CASSPGLYNEQFF. The CDR3, as DNA: TGTGCCAGCTCACCAGGACTTTACAATGAGCAGTTCTTC. Full variable domain (missing parts from reference TRBV18 and TRBJ2-1): NAGVMQNPRHLVRRRGQEARLRCSPMKGHSHVYWYRQLPEEGLKFMVYLQKENIIDESGMPKERFSAEFPKEGPSILRIQQVVRGDSAAYFCASSPGLYNEQFFGPGTRLTVL.

The genes are TRBV2 and TRBJ2-5; D is ambiguous. Germline values: CDR1 SNHLY, CDR2 FYNNEI. Trimming removed 7 bases at V and 4 bases at J, with 7 bases between. CDR3 length equals 11 residues. The CDR3 sequence: CASTRSETQYF. Written as DNA, the CDR3 is TGTGCCAGCACGCGCTCAGAGACCCAGTACTTC.

The V gene is TRBV29-1, the J gene TRBJ2-3; 9 bases align to TRBD2. The CDR3 has 15 amino acids. With 4 bases clipped from V and 2 bases from J, the junction kept 7 bases outside the gene matches. Looked up from germline, CDR1 is SQVTM and CDR2 is ANQGSEA. CDR3 loop: CSVGVRGGPTDTQYF. DNA for the CDR3: TGCAGCGTTGGTGTGCGGGGGGGCCCCACAGATACGCAGTATTTT.

The gene calls are TRBV7-3 and TRBJ2-3; 11 positions agree with TRBD2. J was trimmed by 6 bases and V by 5 bases; bases with no gene match: 7. Germline CDR1 SGHTA, CDR2 FQGTGA. This CDR3 is built from 15 residues. The CDR3 nucleotides read TGTGCCAGCAGCCCGACTAGCGGGGTTCTCGATACGCAGTATTTT. Translation gives CASSPTSGVLDTQYF.

The chain carries TRBV19 and TRBJ1-4, with D maybe TRBD1 (6 bases). The V gene lost 3 bases and the J gene lost 3 bases, with 11 bases spanning the gap. CDR1 and CDR2 from the germline V gene are LNHDA and SQIVND (reference sequence). This CDR3 contains 15 residues. CDR3 amino acids: CASSIRTASNEKLFF. The CDR3 nucleotides read TGTGCCAGTAGTATCCGGACAGCATCTAATGAAAAACTGTTTTTT.

The chain uses TRBV18 and TRBJ2-7; 7 bases align to TRBD1. CDR1 and CDR2 (germline): KGHSH, LQKENI. The V segment lost 5 bases and the J segment 4 bases; nucleotides outside the gene matches: 5. This CDR3 contains 13 residues. The CDR3 loop reads CASSSGQMYEQYF. DNA of the CDR3: TGTGCCAGCTCATCGGGACAGATGTACGAGCAGTACTTC.

The rearrangement uses TRBV15 and TRBJ1-6; D is unresolved. From germline, CDR1 is LNHNV and CDR2 YYDKDF (reference sequence). The V gene lost 1 base and the J gene lost 10 bases, with 11 bases spanning the gap. The CDR3 is 14 residues long. The CDR3 DNA follows: TGTGCCACCAGCAGAGTCCCAGCGCTGTCACCCCTCCACTTT. Translated, it gives CATSRVPALSPLHF.

J is TRBJ1-2 and V is TRBV7-9, with 12 bases fitting TRBD1. The trim removed 6 bases at V and 3 bases at J, leaving 5 bases unmatched. CDR1 is SEHNR and CDR2 is FQNEAQ in the germline V gene (reference sequence). CDR3 length equals 15 residues. The CDR3 reads CASRSGQGAYYGYTF. The CDR3 DNA reads as TGTGCCAGCAGATCGGGACAGGGGGCCTACTATGGCTACACCTTC.

The V gene is TRBV5-4, the J gene TRBJ1-5; no clear D gene. V lost 1 base and J lost 2, with 4 bases in between. Germline CDR1 reads SGHNT; CDR2 reads YYREEE (reference sequence). The CDR3 length is 13 residues. The DNA for the CDR3 is TGTGCCAGCAGCTTGTTCGGCAATCAGCCCCAGCATTTT. Amino acid sequence: CASSLFGNQPQHF.

This clone was seen a handful of times. The V gene is TRBV7-9, the J gene TRBJ2-5, with a weak D call TRBD2 (5 bases). This CDR3 is built from 14 residues. CDR1 is SEHNR, CDR2 FQNEAQ, per germline (reference sequence). Trimming removed 1 base at V and 5 bases at J, with 11 bases between. CDR3 loop: CASSLGAQRETQYF. DNA for the CDR3: TGTGCCAGCAGCTTAGGGGCGCAGCGGGAGACCCAGTACTTC.

The V and J genes are TRBV7-2 and TRBJ2-5; 7 positions agree with TRBD1. The CDR3 is made up of 15 amino acids. Germline values: CDR1 SGHTA, CDR2 FQGNSA. Unmatched junction bases numbered 7, after V lost 2 bases and J lost 4 bases. The CDR3 DNA sequence: TGTGCCAGCAGCTTAAACACAGGGGCAGGAGAGACCCAGTACTTC. This sequence encodes CASSLNTGAGETQYF.

This clone showed up just a few times. The chain has TRBV19 and TRBJ1-5; 9 bases match TRBD1. CDR1 and CDR2 from the germline V gene are LNHDA and SQIVND (reference sequence). The V and J ends lost 4 bases and 2 bases, in that order; junction bases with no gene match: 3. This CDR3 region has 15 residues. The CDR3 here is CASSTGDRGNQPQHF. CDR3 in DNA: TGTGCCAGTAGTACAGGGGACAGGGGCAATCAGCCCCAGCATTTT.

This chain uses TRBV7-8 with TRBJ1-1; D might be TRBD1 (5 bases). The CDR3 is made up of 18 amino acids. The germline CDR1 and CDR2 sequences are SGHVS and FQNEAQ. V lost 2 bases, J lost 3 bases, and 22 bases lay in between. CDR3 amino acids: CASSLFGGGPGSHTEAFF. In nucleotides, the CDR3 is TGTGCCAGCAGCTTATTTGGGGGGGGTCCGGGCTCTCACACTGAAGCTTTCTTT. The variable domain in full, completed from reference TRBV7-8 and TRBJ1-1, reads GAGVSQSPRYKVAKRGQDVALRCDPISGHVSLFWYQQALGQGPEFLTYFQNEAQLDKSGLPSDRFFAERPEGSVSTLKIQRTQQEDSAVYLCASSLFGGGPGSHTEAFFGQGTRLTVV.

V gene TRBV9 combines with J gene TRBJ2-5; 8 bases fit TRBD1. Germline V lookup: CDR1 SGDLS, CDR2 YYNGEE. V gave up 0 bases and J gave up 5 bases; unmatched junction bases: 9. This CDR3 region has 16 residues. DNA for the CDR3: TGTGCCAGCAGCGTAGGTGGCCAGGGGGCTGGGGAGACCCAGTACTTC. Protein sequence: CASSVGGQGAGETQYF.

This clone came up once. This chain connects TRBV15 to TRBJ1-3; D is perhaps TRBD1 (6 bases). The CDR3 extends over 14 amino acids. V was clipped by 5 bases and J by 3 bases, with 11 bases between them. Germline V gene lookup returns CDR1 LNHNV and CDR2 YYDKDF (reference sequence). The CDR3 region has the DNA TGTGCCACCAGCGGCAGGGGAAGTGGAAACACCATATATTTT. The encoded protein is CATSGRGSGNTIYF.

The V call is TRBV27, the J call TRBJ1-5; no definite D call. CDR1 is MNHEY and CDR2 is SMNVEV in the germline V gene (reference sequence). There are 14 residues in the CDR3. V was pared by 3 bases and J by 4 bases, with 10 bases between. CDR3 sequence (DNA): TGTGCCAGCAGTTTTTTCCGAGGAAATCAGCCCCAGCATTTT. Its translation: CASSFFRGNQPQHF.

This clone was found once. J is TRBJ2-7 and V is TRBV5-1, with TRBD1 matching 9 bases. Germline V lookup: CDR1 SGHRS, CDR2 YFSETQ. This CDR3 spans 13 amino acids. After removal of 0 bases from V and 7 bases from J, the junction contained 2 bases not matched to a gene. The chain's CDR3 is CASSLEGQGEQYF. CDR3 nucleotides: TGCGCCAGCAGCTTGGAAGGACAGGGGGAGCAGTACTTC.

The chain is built from TRBV30 and TRBJ2-2, with 14 nucleotides matching TRBD2. The CDR3 covers 19 residues. V shed 0 bases, J shed 1 base, and the junction held 7 bases outside the gene matches. CDR1 GTSNPN and CDR2 SVGIG come from the germline V gene (reference sequence). CDR3 sequence reads: CAWSVSGLAGGLNTGELFF. DNA for the CDR3: TGTGCCTGGAGTGTATCAGGACTAGCGGGGGGCTTGAACACCGGGGAGCTGTTTTTT.

The chain joins TRBV14 to TRBJ2-7; 8 bases are a match to TRBD1. The junction had 11 bases not matched to a gene; V was cut back by 4 bases and J by 3 bases. CDR1 and CDR2 (germline): SGHDN, FVKESK. CDR3 size: 16 residues. CDR3 DNA: TGTGCCAGCAGCCCTTATAGGGCAGGGGGCTTCTACGAGCAGTACTTC. This translates into CASSPYRAGGFYEQYF.

Only a few counts were recorded for this clone. The rearrangement links TRBV19 to TRBJ2-7, with 8 bases identical to TRBD2. J was trimmed by 4 bases and V by 5 bases; bases with no gene match: 10. The germline gives CDR1 LNHDA, CDR2 SQIVND (reference sequence). This CDR3 is 15 amino acids long. This CDR3 is CASSRPSGGSYEQYF. CDR3 bases: TGTGCCAGTAGTCGCCCGAGCGGGGGATCTTACGAGCAGTACTTC.

This clone was counted a few times. V and J are TRBV27 and TRBJ1-1; D gene ambiguous. This CDR3 contains 14 residues. Germline CDR1 MNHEY, CDR2 SMNVEV (reference sequence). Trimming cost V 5 bases and J 1 base, with 11 bases left between them. CDR3 protein: CASSLTEWNTEAFF. The CDR3 DNA reads TGTGCCAGCAGTCTTACAGAGTGGAACACTGAAGCTTTCTTT.

The rearrangement links TRBV5-1 to TRBJ1-2; TRBD1 agrees at 9 bases. V was clipped by 2 bases and J by 6 bases; unmatched bases: 5. There are 14 residues in the CDR3. Germline values: CDR1 SGHRS, CDR2 YFSETQ. CDR3: CASSLQGAGDGYTF. CDR3 DNA: TGCGCCAGCAGCTTACAGGGGGCAGGAGATGGCTACACCTTC.

The chain is built from TRBV6-6 and TRBJ2-5; a weak D match, TRBD1 (5 bases). CDR1 and CDR2 from the germline V gene are MNHNY and SVGAGI (reference sequence). The CDR3 covers 13 residues. Trimming took 5 bases from V and 5 from J, leaving 12 bases between them. This CDR3 is CASSPRPGETQYF. The CDR3 coding sequence is TGTGCCAGCAGTCCCCGACCAGGGGAGACCCAGTACTTC.

This clone was counted between two and nine times. The chain combines TRBV28 with TRBJ1-4; possibly TRBD1 for D (5 bases). The V gene's germline CDR1 is MDHEN and CDR2 SYDVKM. Trimming left V 6 bases short and J 8 bases short, with 16 bases between. CDR3 length: 14 amino acids. CDR3 DNA sequence: TGTGCCAGCAGCTCACAGGAGGGGAGGGAAAAACTGTTTTTT. As protein: CASSSQEGREKLFF.

The CDR3 bases are TGTGCCAGCAGCTTTAGGACAGGAGAGACCCAGTACTTC. As protein: CASSFRTGETQYF. V usage is TRBV7-8 and J usage is TRBJ2-5; TRBD1 matches at 7 bases. CDR3 length: 13 amino acids. Germline-derived CDR1 and CDR2 are SGHVS and FQNEAQ. The V segment lost 3 bases and the J segment 4 bases; nucleotides outside the gene matches: 2. Full variable domain (rest looked up from reference TRBV7-8 and TRBJ2-5): GAGVSQSPRYKVAKRGQDVALRCDPISGHVSLFWYQQALGQGPEFLTYFQNEAQLDKSGLPSDRFFAERPEGSVSTLKIQRTQQEDSAVYLCASSFRTGETQYFGPGTRLLVL.

In its sample, this clone was seen a few times. The chain combines TRBV27 with TRBJ1-6; possibly TRBD1 for D (5 bases). Trimming left V 8 bases short and J 10 bases short, with 12 bases between. Looked up from germline, CDR1 is MNHEY and CDR2 is SMNVEV (reference sequence). There are 12 residues in the CDR3. The CDR3 spells CASYTGGSPLHF. CDR3 DNA: TGTGCCAGCTATACGGGGGGGTCACCCCTCCACTTT.